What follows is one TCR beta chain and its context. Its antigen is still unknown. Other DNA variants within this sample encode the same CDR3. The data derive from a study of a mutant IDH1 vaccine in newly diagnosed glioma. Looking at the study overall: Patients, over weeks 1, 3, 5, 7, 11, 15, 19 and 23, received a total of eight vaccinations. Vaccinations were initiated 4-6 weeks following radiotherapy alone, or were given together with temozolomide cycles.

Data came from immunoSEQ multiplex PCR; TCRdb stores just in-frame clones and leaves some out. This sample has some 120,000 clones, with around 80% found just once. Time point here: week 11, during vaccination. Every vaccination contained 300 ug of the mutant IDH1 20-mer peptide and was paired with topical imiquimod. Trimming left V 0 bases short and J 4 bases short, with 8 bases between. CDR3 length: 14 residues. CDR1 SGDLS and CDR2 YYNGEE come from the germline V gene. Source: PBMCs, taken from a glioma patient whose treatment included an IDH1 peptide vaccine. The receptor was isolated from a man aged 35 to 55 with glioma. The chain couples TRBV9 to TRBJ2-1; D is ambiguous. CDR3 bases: TGTGCCAGCAGCGTAGGTGGCACATACAATGAGCAGTTCTTC. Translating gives CASSVGGTYNEQFF.